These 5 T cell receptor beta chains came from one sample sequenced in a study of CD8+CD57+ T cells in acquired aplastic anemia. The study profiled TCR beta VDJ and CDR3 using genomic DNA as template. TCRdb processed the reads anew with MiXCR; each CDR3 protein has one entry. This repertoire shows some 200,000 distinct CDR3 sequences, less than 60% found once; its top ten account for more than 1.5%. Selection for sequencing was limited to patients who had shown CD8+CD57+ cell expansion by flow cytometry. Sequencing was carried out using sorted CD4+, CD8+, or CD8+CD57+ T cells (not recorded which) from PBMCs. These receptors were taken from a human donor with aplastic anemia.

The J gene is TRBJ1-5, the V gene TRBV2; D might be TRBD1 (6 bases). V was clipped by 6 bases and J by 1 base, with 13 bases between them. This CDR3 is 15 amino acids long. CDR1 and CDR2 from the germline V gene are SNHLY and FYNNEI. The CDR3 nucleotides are TGTGCCAGCAGGAAGACAGGAGACAGCAATCAGCCCCAGCATTTT. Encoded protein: CASRKTGDSNQPQHF.

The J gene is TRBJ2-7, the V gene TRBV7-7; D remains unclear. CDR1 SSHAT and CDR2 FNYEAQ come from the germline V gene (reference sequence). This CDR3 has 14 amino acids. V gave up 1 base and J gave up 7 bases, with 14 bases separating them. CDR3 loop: CASSLGLAESEQYF. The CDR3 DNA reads TGTGCCAGCAGCTTAGGGTTAGCAGAGTCGGAGCAGTACTTC.

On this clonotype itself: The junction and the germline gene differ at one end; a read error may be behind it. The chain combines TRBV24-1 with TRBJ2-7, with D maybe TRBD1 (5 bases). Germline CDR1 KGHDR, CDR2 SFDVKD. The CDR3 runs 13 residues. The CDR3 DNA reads TGTGCCACCAGTGAGCTCCGACAGAGCGAGAAGTACTTC. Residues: CATSELRQSEKYF.

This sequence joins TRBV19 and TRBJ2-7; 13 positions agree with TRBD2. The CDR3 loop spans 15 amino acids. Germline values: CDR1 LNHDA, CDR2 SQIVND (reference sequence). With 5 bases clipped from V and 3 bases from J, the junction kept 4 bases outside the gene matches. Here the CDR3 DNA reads TGTGCCAGTAGTGCGGGGACTAGCGGGATCTACGAGCAGTACTTC. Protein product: CASSAGTSGIYEQYF.

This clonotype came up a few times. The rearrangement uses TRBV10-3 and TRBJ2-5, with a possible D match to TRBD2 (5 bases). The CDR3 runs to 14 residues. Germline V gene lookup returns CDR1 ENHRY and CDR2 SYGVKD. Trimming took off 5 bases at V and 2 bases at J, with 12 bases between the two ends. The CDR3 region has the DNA TGTGCCATCAGTCCGCCCGGGAAGCAAGAGACCCAGTACTTC. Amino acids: CAISPPGKQETQYF.